The 14 T cell receptor beta chains presented below share a single source sample, sequenced in a study of blood T cells in healthy people across ages (dated by TCRdb to about 2015). The receptor library was made with 5' RACE. Instrument on record: Illumina HiSeq 2500. A second roughly 6 to 12 cycle PCR used a sample-barcoded 5' primer and a J-beta primer mix. TCRdb reanalyzed the raw reads on its own, using fastp at Q25 for trimming and MiXCR for clone calling, and kept in-frame beta chains. A single entry per CDR3 protein holds the most common genes and DNA from its merged rows. The sample table records over 1.5 million distinct CDR3 sequences; roughly 49% of these occur just once. The ten largest clones take up less than 2.5% of the sample. The source material was blood. These receptors were obtained from a woman between 35 and 50 years old in good health.

The chain joins TRBV10-3 to TRBJ2-7; possibly TRBD2 for D (7 bases). The CDR3 extends over 13 amino acids. CDR1 ENHRY and CDR2 SYGVKD come from the germline V gene. V gave up 5 bases and J gave up 6 bases, with 14 bases separating them. The CDR3 reads CAISFRGAVEQYF. DNA for the CDR3: TGTGCCATCAGTTTTCGGGGGGCTGTCGAGCAGTACTTC.

This chain joins TRBV28 and TRBJ2-7; D unclear. CDR1 and CDR2 (germline): MDHEN, SYDVKM. V was clipped by 8 bases and J by 1 base, with 9 bases between them. This CDR3 spans 12 amino acids. CDR3 amino acids: CASYTNSYEQYF. The CDR3, as DNA: TGTGCCAGCTACACTAATTCCTACGAGCAGTACTTC. The variable domain in full, with the rest retrieved from reference TRBV28 and TRBJ2-7, is DVKVTQSSRYLVKRTGEKVFLECVQDMDHENMFWYRQDPGLGLRLIYFSYDVKMKEKGDIPEGYSVSREKKERFSLILESASTNQTSMYLCASYTNSYEQYFGPGTRLTVT.

This rearrangement joins TRBV7-2 to TRBJ2-7, with 11 nucleotides matching TRBD2. With the DNA end fitting TRBJ2-5 better, the J assignment may be wrong. The CDR3 totals 16 residues. CDR1 is SGHTA, CDR2 FQGNSA, per germline. Written as DNA, the CDR3 is TGTGCCAGCAGCTTAGCCCCTAGCGGGGGGTTGAAGACCCAGTACTTC. Its translation: CASSLAPSGGLKTQYF.

This clonotype was picked up one time. V and J are TRBV6-6 and TRBJ1-4, with 7 bases aligning to TRBD1. J gave up 4 bases and V 2 bases, and 1 base lay outside the gene matches. CDR1 is MNHNY and CDR2 is SVGAGI in the germline V gene (reference sequence). This CDR3 is built from 14 residues. CDR3 protein: CASSYNRGNEKLFF. In DNA form, the CDR3 reads TGTGCCAGCAGTTACAACAGGGGTAATGAAAAACTGTTTTTT.

The chain couples TRBV5-1 to TRBJ1-1; 10 nucleotides agree with TRBD1. CDR1 is SGHRS and CDR2 is YFSETQ in the germline V gene. V gave up 5 bases and J gave up 1 base; unmatched junction bases: 11. The CDR3 runs to 17 residues. CDR3 DNA: TGCGCCAGCAGGTTAGAGACAGGGGGCGCGTGGAACACTGAAGCTTTCTTT. Translation: CASRLETGGAWNTEAFF.

The J gene is TRBJ1-1, the V gene TRBV15; 8 bases agree with TRBD1. This CDR3 is 14 amino acids long. Trimming took 2 bases from V and 6 from J; bases not matched to a gene: 5. Germline values: CDR1 LNHNV, CDR2 YYDKDF (reference sequence). The CDR3 region has the DNA TGTGCCACCAGCAGACGGACAGGGCATGCTGAAGCTTTCTTT. This sequence encodes CATSRRTGHAEAFF.

This clonotype was seen a handful of times. The chain couples TRBV4-2 to TRBJ1-4; D not resolved. The V and J ends lost 0 bases and 8 bases respectively, with 4 bases between them. This CDR3 has 12 residues. In germline, CDR1 is LGHNA, CDR2 YNFKEQ. The CDR3 coding sequence is TGTGCCAGCAGCCAAGAATTGGAAAAACTGTTTTTT. This codes for CASSQELEKLFF.

This clonotype has just a few counts. The gene calls are TRBV2 and TRBJ2-6, with D possibly called TRBD1 or TRBD2 (5 bases each). V lost 10 bases and J 1 base, leaving 17 bases between the germline ends. From germline, CDR1 is SNHLY and CDR2 FYNNEI. The CDR3 has 16 amino acids. In nucleotides, the CDR3 is TGTGCCAATCGATCCAACTGGGGGTCTGGGGCCAACGTCCTGACTTTC. It specifies CANRSNWGSGANVLTF.

This clonotype occurred a few times. The V and J genes are TRBV7-3 and TRBJ2-6, with D perhaps being TRBD1 or TRBD2 (5 bases each). Between the trimmed V and J ends, which lost 2 bases and 0 bases, there was a span of 14 bases. There are 18 residues in the CDR3. Germline V gives CDR1 SGHTA, CDR2 FQGTGA. The CDR3 DNA reads TGTGCCAGCAGCTTACGAGAGAGGGGTCGCTCTGGGGCCAACGTCCTGACTTTC. Translation gives CASSLRERGRSGANVLTF. Full variable domain (rest looked up from reference TRBV7-3 and TRBJ2-6): GAGVSQTPSNKVTEKGKYVELRCDPISGHTALYWYRQSLGQGPEFLIYFQGTGAADDSGLPNDRFFAVRPEGSVSTLKIQRTERGDSAVYLCASSLRERGRSGANVLTFGAGSRLTVL.

There are a few counts of this clonotype. This chain uses TRBV6-2 or TRBV6-3 with TRBJ2-7; D is unclear. With 2 bases removed from V and 2 bases from J, the gap between germline ends came to 19 bases. Germline V gene lookup returns CDR1 MNHEY and CDR2 SVGEGT. The CDR3 is 17 residues long. Here the CDR3 reads CASSYRRSQGGAYEQYF. CDR3 coding DNA: TGTGCCAGCAGTTACCGACGGTCCCAAGGCGGAGCCTACGAGCAGTACTTC.

The chain links TRBV5-1 to TRBJ2-1; the D gene could be TRBD1 or TRBD2 (5 bases each). CDR1 and CDR2 (germline): SGHRS, YFSETQ. The CDR3 totals 14 residues. Trimming removed 7 bases from V and 3 bases from J, with 14 bases in between. This CDR3 is CASGRGIDYNEQFF. Written as DNA, the CDR3 is TGCGCCAGCGGCCGGGGCATCGACTACAATGAGCAGTTCTTC.

The V call is TRBV20-1, the J call TRBJ1-2; D perhaps matches TRBD1 (6 bases). CDR3 length: 13 residues. V gave up 6 bases and J gave up 2 bases, with 13 bases separating them. Per the germline V gene, CDR1 is DFQATT and CDR2 is SNEGSKA (reference sequence). The CDR3 DNA sequence: TGCAGTGCAATGGACAGAGGGAACTATGGCTACACCTTC. Translation: CSAMDRGNYGYTF.

The J gene is TRBJ1-4, the V gene TRBV18, with D perhaps matching TRBD1 (6 bases). CDR3 size: 15 residues. Trimming cost V 3 bases and J 0 bases, with 8 bases left between them. Germline CDR1 and CDR2: KGHSH and LQKENI. The DNA of the CDR3 is TGTGCCAGCTCACCGGACAGTGCAACTAATGAAAAACTGTTTTTT. It encodes CASSPDSATNEKLFF.

This clonotype was seen ten or more times. The chain joins TRBV11-2 to TRBJ1-2, with TRBD1 as a possible D gene (5 bases). This CDR3 region has 13 residues. From germline, CDR1 is SGHAT and CDR2 FQNNGV. V was pared by 6 bases and J by 5 bases, with 13 bases between. DNA of the CDR3: TGTGCCAGCAGTGACAGACTCCAATATGGCTACACCTTC. It codes for CASSDRLQYGYTF.